What follows are 8 T cell receptor beta chains derived from one specimen sequenced in a study of T cells in Graves' hyperthyroidism and ophthalmopathy. TCR beta CDR3 sequences were amplified from RNA transcripts. A first-round RT-PCR of the TCR CDR3 used the HTBI primer set. From the multiplex PCR reads, TCRdb called clonotypes with MiXCR, one entry per CDR3 protein. In the table there are about 200,000 distinct CDR3 sequences, roughly 15% of which are singletons. The sequencing sample was made of blood. These receptors originate from a man aged 50 or older with Graves' hyperthyroidism.

This clonotype was observed at least ten times. This chain uses TRBV7-9 with TRBJ2-1; D gene unclear. This CDR3 comprises 14 residues. Germline V CDR1 and CDR2: SEHNR, FQNEAQ (reference sequence). The germline V and J ends were trimmed by 1 base and 4 bases, with 8 bases remaining between them. The chain's CDR3 is CASSLDTEYNEQFF. In nucleotides, the CDR3 is TGTGCCAGCAGCTTAGACACAGAATACAATGAGCAGTTCTTC.

J is TRBJ2-3 and V is TRBV25-1, with no clear D. This CDR3 has 14 residues. Germline-derived CDR1 and CDR2 are MGHDK and SYGVNS. V was clipped by 6 bases and J by 3 bases, with 13 bases between them. The CDR3 reads CASSPVDRTDTQYF. DNA for the CDR3: TGTGCCAGCAGCCCGGTTGATAGGACAGATACGCAGTATTTT.

This clonotype was seen ten or more times. The V gene is TRBV7-9, the J gene TRBJ1-1, with D unclear. The CDR3 has 14 residues. V dropped 1 base and J dropped 6 bases, with 12 bases sitting between them. The germline V gene encodes CDR1 SEHNR and CDR2 FQNEAQ (reference sequence). The CDR3 region is CASSLDPTQSEAFF. CDR3 in DNA: TGTGCCAGCAGCTTAGACCCGACACAGTCTGAAGCTTTCTTT.

With respect to this clonotype: This may be a read error: a much more frequent sequence differs by one nucleotide. The rearrangement uses TRBV2 and TRBJ1-5, with D tentatively TRBD1 (5 bases). The CDR3 runs 13 residues. Germline V gives CDR1 SNHLY, CDR2 FYNNEI. The CDR3: CASRRGTNRPQHF. The CDR3 nucleotides read TGTGCCAGCAGGCGAGGGACCAATCGGCCCCAGCATTTT.

This clonotype was found many times. This chain joins TRBV7-9 and TRBJ2-1; D call uncertain. This CDR3 region has 13 residues. The V end was cut by 4 bases, the J end by 11 bases, with 15 bases between. The V gene's germline CDR1 is SEHNR and CDR2 FQNEAQ (reference sequence). CDR3: CASSSFTGPKQFF. The CDR3 DNA reads TGTGCCAGCAGCTCGTTTACTGGCCCAAAGCAGTTCTTC.

This clonotype was recorded a few times. The chain couples TRBV10-3 to TRBJ2-5; D uncertain. The length of the CDR3 is 11 residues. The V gene's germline CDR1 is ENHRY and CDR2 SYGVKD. Trimming left V 2 bases short and J 5 bases short, with 3 bases between. The CDR3 region has the DNA TGTGCCATCAGTGAGGAGGAGACCCAGTACTTC. Protein sequence: CAISEEETQYF.

Of note for this clonotype: A read error is possible here, since a much larger clone lies one base away. The CDR3 reads CVSSLEIAGRTDTQYF. DNA of the CDR3: TGCGTCAGCAGCTTGGAGATAGCGGGGCGCACAGATACGCAGTATTTT. The gene calls are TRBV5-1 and TRBJ2-3, with 8 nucleotides matching TRBD2. This CDR3 contains 16 residues. The germline V gene encodes CDR1 SGHRS and CDR2 YFSETQ. Using reference TRBV5-1 and TRBJ2-3 for the parts outside the CDR3, the full variable domain is KAGVTQTPRYLIKTRGQQVTLSCSPISGHRSVSWYQQTPGQGLQFLFEYFSETQRNKGNFPGRFSGRQFSNSRSEMNVSTLELGDSALYLCVSSLEIAGRTDTQYFGPGTRLTVL.

The chain carries TRBV14 and TRBJ1-1; perhaps TRBD1 as D (6 bases). From germline, CDR1 is SGHDN and CDR2 FVKESK. CDR3 length equals 13 residues. Trimming removed 6 bases at V and 7 bases at J, with 15 bases between. In DNA, the CDR3 is TGTGCCAGCAGTAAGGCGGGGGCTGGTGAAGCTTTCTTT. It specifies CASSKAGAGEAFF.